This T cell receptor (beta chain) stems from a study of beta chain features in type 1 diabetes (dated by TCRdb to 2016 to 2018). Regarding the study in general: Mean age, gender distribution, total cell number and subset yield did not differ between patients and healthy donors. Whereas all 28 donors provided naive and central memory subsets, regulatory and stem cell-like memory subsets were isolated from just 8 patients and roughly eight healthy donors. A total of roughly 99 million sorted cells were examined across all samples, and the number of cells per subset was strongly correlated with RNA yield. The study compared the TCRB repertoires of sorted circulating CD4+ T cell subsets in recently diagnosed type 1 diabetes patients with those in matched healthy donors. What the research found in general, with its limitations: At VDJ recombination sites, patients with type 1 diabetes made fewer insertions and deleted more nucleotides, a pattern implying thymic rearrangement abnormalities. A moderate but significant shortening of TCRB CDR3 length was observed in type 1 diabetes patients in all four CD4+ subsets. Shorter templates might have been favored by PCR, but patient and control samples were amplified and corrected together, so both groups would have been affected equally by any skew. Because cDNA was sequenced instead of genomic DNA, activated cells with high expression could be over-represented, although the groups did not differ in activation or CD3 levels. Because the HLA sub-analyses included only small numbers of individuals, any influence of HLA type on TCRB rearrangement was left unresolved. Naive, central memory and regulatory TCRB repertoires appeared to be more similar among patients than among healthy donors.

The entire amount of isolated RNA was reverse transcribed using the High Capacity cDNA Reverse Transcription Kit, so the sequenced TCRB transcripts were expressed ones. Naive, central memory and regulatory T cell samples underwent deep immunoSEQ sequencing, averaging approximately 3.5 million total reads per sample. Sorted cells were lysed in RLT buffer, and RNA was extracted using DNase-treated RNeasy Micro or Mini kits according to cell number. To prevent cross-contamination, each cell subset was processed individually, whereas patient and healthy donor samples were processed jointly. The immunoSEQ multiplex PCR was used to amplify TCRB sequences from cDNA, yielding 87-bp fragments that span the CDR3 region. Sequencing of the amplicons was performed on the Illumina HiSeq platform. The authors' analysis ran thus. Synthetic template baselines were used to correct PCR bias computationally, reads within Hamming distance 2 were collapsed together, and singletons that could not be merged were discarded. Reads were aligned to IMGT to assign V, D and J genes, CDR3 length, and insertions or deletions at six rearrangement sites. Within each subset, clonotype counts were normalized to the number of sorted cells before true diversity and Gini coefficients were calculated with the tcR R package. The overlap coefficient, calculated on TCRB nucleotide sequences, was used to measure repertoire sharing. Out-of-frame TCRB sequences from naive cells were analyzed as a proxy for the pre-selection repertoire. TCRdb stores this immuneACCESS table with in-frame sequences only. Part of the clones is absent; in the studies checked, under half of the shortfall reflects unresolved V genes, and no reason is known for the rest. V and J calls and clone size come straight from that table; D and trimming were deduced from the DNA. A total of about 930,000 clones appear in this sample, about a sixth of them only once. The ten largest clones represent 0.023% of the sample.

From each donor, a single peripheral blood sample of approximately 120 mL on average was drawn into heparinised tubes. Using a panel that included CD45RO, CCR7, CD25, CD127, CD95 and CD27, naive, central memory, regulatory and stem cell-like memory CD4+ T cells were sorted on a BD FACSAria II. Purity was above 95% for every sorted population. PBMCs were isolated immediately by Lymphoprep density gradient centrifugation and stained directly without culture. Samples were stained and sorted in pairs, with one healthy donor and one patient per experiment, so that batch effects were minimized. As concerns this clone: Its antigen remains undetermined. Within one base of it there is no much larger clone, and no base qualities were kept. Other DNA sequences from this sample encode an identical CDR3 as well.

Sequencing input: naive CD4+ T cells from blood. The cell subset or site label here, explained by the study, means: true naive CD4+ T cells. The clonotype comes from a woman between 18 and 29 years old in good health.

The CDR3 region has the sequence CASSRQGEGTEAFF. The nucleotides are TGTGCCAGCTCCCGGCAAGGTGAGGGCACTGAAGCTTTCTTT. The V and J segments used are TRBV18 and TRBJ1-1; no confident D gene assignment can be made. V is clipped by 6 bases and J by 4 bases, and the sequence between their germline boundaries is 15 bases long. The germline V gene supplies CDR1 KGHSH and CDR2 LQKENI. Inclusive of the bounding cysteine and phenylalanine, the CDR3 is 14 residues long. Only the CDR3 DNA is retained, 42 bases long and in frame from the first base.